The rows below give T cell receptor beta chains drawn from one sample of a study of blood T cell repertoires in COVID-19. Here immunoSEQ multiplex PCR was the method, and the copy in TCRdb shows in-frame clones only, minus some. The sample yields some 350,000 clones, about 87% seen once. Sequencing was performed on peripheral blood. These receptors were taken from a human donor in a cohort sampled during active COVID-19. Both conserved end residues are part of each CDR3. D genes are given only for firm matches. Not every row has a clone size; where given, it reads once, few, many or a size class.

>TRBD2|.|TRBJ2-7|TRBV5-1
CASSFGLAAYEQYF
TGCGCCAGCAGTTTTGGACTAGCAGCCTACGAGCAGTACTTC
>TRBD2|once|TRBJ2-7|TRBV11-1
CASSLGGTSGYEQYF
TGTGCCAGCAGCTTAGGGGGGACTAGCGGCTACGAGCAGTACTTC
>.|.|TRBJ2-7|TRBV28
CASSLFIGLAGSSYEQYF
TGTGCCAGCAGTTTATTCATCGGCTTGGCGGGCAGCTCCTACGAGCAGTACTTC
>TRBD2|.|TRBJ2-7|TRBV28
CASSLPGGRKYEQYF
TGTGCCAGCAGTTTACCGGGCGGGAGAAAGTACGAGCAGTACTTC
>TRBD2|.|TRBJ2-4|TRBV3-1/TRBV3-2
CASSQGGRARAKNIQYF
TGTGCCAGCAGCCAAGGCGGGAGGGCCCGGGCCAAAAACATTCAGTACTTC
>.|.|TRBJ2-7|TRBV27
CASSLSLAVDSRGYEQYF
TGTGCCAGCAGTTTATCTTTGGCCGTGGACTCACGTGGCTACGAGCAGTACTTC
>TRBD2|many|TRBJ2-1|TRBV6-1
CASSEGEGGPINEQFF
TGTGCCAGCAGTGAAGGCGAGGGAGGGCCAATCAATGAGCAGTTCTTC
>.|.|TRBJ2-1|TRBV20-1
CSANYEQFF
TGCAGTGCTAACTATGAGCAGTTCTTC
>.|.|TRBJ1-2|TRBV19
CASSPGAWTARYYGYTF
TGTGCCAGTAGTCCTGGGGCTTGGACAGCCCGATACTATGGCTACACCTTC
>TRBD1|.|TRBJ2-1|TRBV5-1
CASSLFPGQGNNEQFF
TGCGCCAGCAGCTTGTTTCCGGGACAGGGTAACAATGAGCAGTTCTTC
>.|.|TRBJ2-5|TRBV2
CASSPDSGQETQYF
TGTGCCAGCAGCCCCGACAGTGGCCAAGAGACCCAGTACTTC
>TRBD1|.|TRBJ1-5|TRBV4-2
CASSQGGGTIGNQPQHF
TGTGCCAGCAGCCAAGGAGGGGGCACAATCGGCAATCAGCCCCAGCATTTT
>.|once|TRBJ1-5|TRBV3-1/TRBV3-2
CASSQDRVRDNQPQHF
TGTGCCAGCAGCCAAGACAGAGTCAGGGATAATCAGCCCCAGCATTTT
>.|.|TRBJ1-5|TRBV12-3/TRBV12-4
CASAVKEGPQHF
TGTGCCAGCGCGGTAAAAGAGGGGCCCCAGCATTTT
>TRBD2|.|TRBJ2-5|TRBV9
CASSVRAGGETQYF
TGTGCCAGCAGCGTCAGGGCGGGAGGGGAGACCCAGTACTTC
>TRBD1|few|TRBJ2-7|TRBV27
CASSPRDRNYEQYF
TGTGCCAGCAGTCCCCGGGACAGGAACTACGAGCAGTACTTC
>.|.|TRBJ1-1|TRBV11-2
CASSWGGNTEAFF
TGTGCCAGCAGCTGGGGGGGGAACACTGAAGCTTTCTTT
>.|.|TRBJ2-2|TRBV11-2
CASSPQGGGTGELFF
TGTGCCAGCAGCCCGCAGGGAGGAGGCACCGGGGAGCTGTTTTTT
>.|.|TRBJ1-4|TRBV7-8
CASSLGGNEKLFF
TGTGCCAGCAGCTTAGGCGGTAATGAAAAACTGTTTTTT
>.|.|TRBJ2-2|TRBV10-3
CAISGIPGEPNTGELFF
TGTGCCATCAGCGGGATCCCAGGGGAACCGAACACCGGGGAGCTGTTTTTT
>.|few|TRBJ1-6|TRBV5-8
CASSLYSGPLHF
TGTGCCAGCAGCTTGTACTCCGGACCCCTCCACTTT
>TRBD1|.|TRBJ1-1|TRBV30
CAWSADRYDTEAFF
TGTGCCTGGAGTGCGGACAGGTACGACACTGAAGCTTTCTTT
>.|.|TRBJ1-1|TRBV29-1
CSVESGRDTEAFF
TGCAGCGTTGAATCAGGGCGTGACACTGAAGCTTTCTTT
>.|.|TRBJ1-1|TRBV4-1
CASSQVRNTEAFF
TGCGCCAGCAGCCAAGTGCGGAACACTGAAGCTTTCTTT
>TRBD2|.|TRBJ2-7|TRBV5-4
CASSTRTSGSYEQYF
TGTGCCAGCAGCACCCGGACTAGCGGATCCTACGAGCAGTACTTC
>.|.|TRBJ2-7|TRBV7-9
CASSPIGQKAYEQYF
TGTGCCAGCAGCCCTATAGGACAGAAAGCCTACGAGCAGTACTTC
>TRBD1|.|TRBJ2-7|TRBV7-8
CASSVGQDSYEQYF
TGTGCCAGCAGCGTGGGACAGGACTCCTACGAGCAGTACTTC
>TRBD2|.|TRBJ2-7|TRBV25-1
CASSPREGYEQYF
TGTGCCAGCAGTCCGAGGGAGGGTTACGAGCAGTACTTC
>.|once|TRBJ1-5|TRBV5-1
CASSFTGLGQPQHF
TGCGCCAGCAGCTTTACAGGGCTGGGTCAGCCCCAGCATTTT
>TRBD1|.|TRBJ1-6|TRBV7-8
CASSFIQGADSPLHF
TGTGCCAGCAGCTTTATCCAGGGGGCGGATTCACCCCTCCACTTT
>.|.|TRBJ1-3|TRBV6-5
CASSSSSGYSGNTIYF
TGTGCCAGCAGTTCGTCTTCGGGTTACTCTGGAAACACCATATATTTT
>TRBD1|few|TRBJ1-1|TRBV5-4
CASSPGTGEGSEAFF
TGTGCCAGCAGCCCCGGGACAGGGGAAGGGTCTGAAGCTTTCTTT
>.|few|TRBJ1-6|TRBV7-6
CASSLGEGRTNSPLHF
TGTGCCAGCAGCTTAGGGGAGGGCCGCACTAATTCACCCCTCCACTTT
>TRBD2|.|TRBJ2-7|TRBV5-6
CASSLEWSEREGSYEQYF
TGTGCCAGCAGCTTGGAGTGGTCGGAGCGGGAGGGATCCTACGAGCAGTACTTC
>TRBD2|.|TRBJ2-7|TRBV2
CASSVSGGAGEQYF
TGTGCCAGCAGTGTCAGCGGGGGGGCCGGCGAGCAGTACTTC
>TRBD1|many|TRBJ2-3|TRBV28
CARHPGTGHILRTDTQYF
TGTGCCAGACATCCCGGGACAGGACACATCTTACGCACAGATACGCAGTATTTT
>.|.|TRBJ1-2|TRBV3-1/TRBV3-2
CASSPPRGYGYTF
TGTGCCAGCAGCCCCCCTAGGGGCTATGGCTACACCTTC
>TRBD2|.|TRBJ2-5|TRBV5-4
CASSLHGTSGRETQYF
TGTGCCAGCAGCTTACACGGGACTAGCGGGAGGGAGACCCAGTACTTC
>.|.|TRBJ1-1|TRBV7-6
CASSGRGGRTEAFF
TGTGCCAGCAGCGGTCGGGGAGGGCGGACTGAAGCTTTCTTT
>.|.|TRBJ2-5|TRBV5-6
CASSHQSGETQYF
TGTGCCAGCAGCCACCAGAGCGGGGAGACCCAGTACTTC
>.|.|TRBJ1-5|TRBV23-1
CASSHPKTGINQPQHF
TGCGCCAGCAGTCATCCTAAAACAGGGATCAATCAGCCCCAGCATTTT
>.|.|TRBJ2-1|TRBV5-6
CASSLDGGDYNEQFF
TGTGCCAGCAGCTTGGACGGCGGGGATTACAATGAGCAGTTCTTC
>TRBD1|.|TRBJ2-2|TRBV7-8
CASSAISGGAYTGELFF
TGTGCCAGCAGCGCCATCTCAGGGGGCGCATACACCGGGGAGCTGTTTTTT
>.|once|TRBJ2-2|TRBV15
CATSRDPYSGELFF
TGTGCCACCAGCAGAGATCCCTATAGCGGGGAGCTGTTTTTT
>.|.|TRBJ2-5|TRBV5-1
CASSLAEGDLGTQYF
TGCGCCAGCAGCTTGGCCGAAGGAGATCTCGGGACCCAGTACTTC
>.|.|TRBJ2-5|TRBV5-5
CASSLGSQQETQYF
TGTGCCAGCAGCTTGGGATCCCAGCAAGAGACCCAGTACTTC
>.|.|TRBJ1-2|TRBV6-5
CASSRGVDYGYTF
TGTGCCAGCAGTCGGGGGGTGGACTATGGCTACACCTTC
>TRBD1|.|TRBJ2-6|TRBV19
CASSRFGGQGAGVLTF
TGTGCCAGTAGTAGATTTGGGGGACAGGGGGCCGGCGTCCTGACTTTC
>TRBD1|once|TRBJ2-7|TRBV4-2
CASSQDRTGMLF
TGTGCCAGCAGCCAAGATAGGACAGGGATGCTTTTC
>.|.|TRBJ1-2|TRBV25-1
CASSVQFGGYTF
TGTGCCAGCAGTGTGCAGTTCGGGGGCTACACCTTC
>.|.|TRBJ1-5|TRBV20-1
CSASSGDNQPQHF
TGCAGTGCTAGTTCAGGGGATAATCAGCCCCAGCATTTT
>.|.|TRBJ1-2|TRBV2
CASSHEGGYGYTF
TGTGCCAGCAGTCATGAGGGCGGCTATGGCTACACCTTC
>.|.|TRBJ2-1|TRBV19
CASSRTGVNEQFF
TGTGCCAGTAGTAGAACCGGAGTAAATGAGCAGTTCTTC
>.|.|TRBJ2-2|TRBV5-8
CASSFASSITGELFF
TGTGCCAGCAGCTTCGCTAGCAGCATTACCGGGGAGCTGTTTTTT